The entry that follows covers one T cell receptor beta chain sequence. What it binds is not known. The repertoire was sequenced with immunoSEQ multiplex PCR; TCRdb's copy has only in-frame clones and lacks some. Of roughly 250,000 clones listed, approximately 84% are singletons. V was pared by 5 bases and J by 7 bases, with 14 bases between. Germline CDR1 LNHDA, CDR2 SQIVND (reference sequence). The CDR3 spans 14 residues. The source of the sample is a study of cytomegalovirus exposure and HLA in healthy donors. Study-wide points: Whilst most TCR sequences proved rare, a subset of public TCRs occurred across many donors. First-cohort TCR clusters were later found to tend to co-occur in the roughly 120 validation repertoires.

This chain uses TRBV19 with TRBJ1-4; tentatively, D is TRBD1 (6 bases). The receptor was derived from a young woman in good health and CMV-seropositive. The sequencing sample was made of PBMCs. The CDR3 DNA is TGTGCCAGTAGTGCCTGGACAGACGGTGAAAAACTGTTTTTT. Translating it yields CASSAWTDGEKLFF.